These 10 T cell receptor beta chains were all obtained from the same sample, sequenced in a study of blood T cell repertoires in COVID-19. TCRdb's table, derived via immunoSEQ multiplex PCR, lists solely in-frame clones and lacks some. The data show about 29,000 clones, 86% seen once. The sequencing input was peripheral blood. The receptors stem from a human donor with active COVID-19. The donor label of this sample is uncertain.

This chain uses TRBV27 with TRBJ2-7; 12 bases map to TRBD2. The CDR3 loop spans 15 amino acids. Germline-derived CDR1 and CDR2 are MNHEY and SMNVEV (reference sequence). V lost 1 base and J lost 2; bases outside the gene matches: 0. The CDR3 loop is CASSLWTSGTYEQYF. CDR3 nucleotide sequence: TGTGCCAGCAGTTTATGGACTAGCGGGACCTACGAGCAGTACTTC.

The J gene is TRBJ1-5, the V gene TRBV19, with a weak D call TRBD1 (5 bases). V shed 4 bases and J shed 6 bases, with 19 bases lying between them. This CDR3 contains 16 residues. The V gene's germline CDR1 is LNHDA and CDR2 SQIVND (reference sequence). The CDR3 loop is CASSKGPGSSGQPQHF. The CDR3 nucleotides read TGTGCCAGTAGTAAGGGGCCCGGGAGTTCAGGTCAGCCCCAGCATTTT.

This clone showed up just once. J is TRBJ2-5 and V is TRBV13, with a possible D match to TRBD2 (5 bases). Between the trimmed V and J ends, which lost 0 bases and 2 bases, there was a span of 13 bases. Germline assignment: CDR1 PRHDT and CDR2 FYEKMQ (reference sequence). The CDR3 loop spans 16 amino acids. CDR3 bases: TGTGCCAGCAGCTTAGGTCCTGCTAGCCTTCAAGAGACCCAGTACTTC. Protein: CASSLGPASLQETQYF.

The chain employs TRBV2 and TRBJ2-7, with 13 positions matching TRBD2. V gave up 4 bases and J gave up 6 bases; unmatched junction bases: 6. CDR3 size: 15 residues. CDR1 and CDR2 from the germline V gene are SNHLY and FYNNEI. The CDR3 DNA sequence: TGTGCCAGCAGTGGTGGACTAGCGGGAGAGGGCGAGCAGTACTTC. It encodes CASSGGLAGEGEQYF.

This sequence joins TRBV6-5 and TRBJ1-5; D unclear. Germline CDR1 is MNHEY and CDR2 is SVGAGI. Trimming took off 8 bases at V and 0 bases at J, with 11 bases between the two ends. This CDR3 spans 14 amino acids. For the CDR3, the DNA is TGTGCCAGCGGGCGGGATTATAGCAATCAGCCCCAGCATTTT. Amino acid sequence: CASGRDYSNQPQHF.

The V gene is TRBV5-1, the J gene TRBJ2-3, with 8 bases lining up with TRBD2. The CDR3 has 12 residues. Germline V gives CDR1 SGHRS, CDR2 YFSETQ. With V trimmed by 3 bases and J by 11 bases, 5 bases remained unmatched. The CDR3 region is CASSSGTREQYF. CDR3 sequence (DNA): TGCGCCAGCAGCTCTGGGACTAGAGAGCAGTATTTT.

V and J are TRBV6-5 and TRBJ1-1, with 7 bases fitting TRBD1. The CDR3 length is 14 residues. The trim removed 7 bases at V and 3 bases at J, leaving 8 bases unmatched. The germline V gene encodes CDR1 MNHEY and CDR2 SVGAGI. The CDR3 loop is CASTPTGLDTEAFF. The CDR3 bases are TGTGCCAGCACTCCGACAGGGTTGGACACTGAAGCTTTCTTT.

The chain carries TRBV10-3 and TRBJ1-6; 7 nucleotides line up with TRBD1. There are 15 residues in the CDR3. With V trimmed by 2 bases and J by 3 bases, 1 base remained unmatched. Germline-derived CDR1 and CDR2 are ENHRY and SYGVKD. The CDR3 region is CAISEGDSYNSPLHF. The CDR3 nucleotides read TGTGCCATCAGTGAGGGGGACAGCTATAATTCACCCCTCCACTTT.

CDR3 protein: CASNPLDRGRRLTGELFF. In DNA, the CDR3 is TGTGCCAGCAACCCATTAGACAGGGGGCGACGGTTAACCGGGGAGCTGTTTTTT. The chain joins TRBV6-4 to TRBJ2-2, with 10 bases identical to TRBD1. Losses at the gene ends were 7 bases for V and 5 bases for J; bases not matched to a gene: 16. The CDR3 loop spans 18 amino acids. CDR1 is MRHNA, CDR2 SNTAGT, per germline.

The chain employs TRBV28 and TRBJ1-2, with a tentative D call TRBD1 (5 bases). The CDR3 covers 12 residues. The ends were cut back, 2 bases at V and 12 bases at J, with 13 bases in the middle. Germline-derived CDR1 and CDR2 are MDHEN and SYDVKM. As DNA, the CDR3 is TGTGCCAGCAGTTTACGGGGGATCGTTCACACCTTC. This encodes CASSLRGIVHTF.